This T cell receptor (beta chain) emerged from a study of shared clonotypes between healthy human individuals. Germline assignment: CDR1 SGHRS and CDR2 YFSETQ. CDR3 size: 16 residues. V gave up 5 bases and J gave up 5 bases, with 23 bases separating them. Sequencing was performed with immunoSEQ multiplex PCR; in TCRdb, only in-frame clones are kept and a portion is missing. Of under 650,000 clones listed, roughly 95% are singletons. This clone was seen only once. Sequences were obtained from naive CD4+ T cells sorted from blood. Subset reported: CD45RA+ positively selected. The chain couples TRBV5-1 to TRBJ2-7; possibly TRBD1 for D (6 bases). This clonotype was sampled from a woman under 40 in good health. Written as DNA, the CDR3 is TGCGCCAGCAGGGTTCTTGAAGGGGGTGGGCCTCACGAGCAGTACTTC. Its protein product is CASRVLEGGGPHEQYF.